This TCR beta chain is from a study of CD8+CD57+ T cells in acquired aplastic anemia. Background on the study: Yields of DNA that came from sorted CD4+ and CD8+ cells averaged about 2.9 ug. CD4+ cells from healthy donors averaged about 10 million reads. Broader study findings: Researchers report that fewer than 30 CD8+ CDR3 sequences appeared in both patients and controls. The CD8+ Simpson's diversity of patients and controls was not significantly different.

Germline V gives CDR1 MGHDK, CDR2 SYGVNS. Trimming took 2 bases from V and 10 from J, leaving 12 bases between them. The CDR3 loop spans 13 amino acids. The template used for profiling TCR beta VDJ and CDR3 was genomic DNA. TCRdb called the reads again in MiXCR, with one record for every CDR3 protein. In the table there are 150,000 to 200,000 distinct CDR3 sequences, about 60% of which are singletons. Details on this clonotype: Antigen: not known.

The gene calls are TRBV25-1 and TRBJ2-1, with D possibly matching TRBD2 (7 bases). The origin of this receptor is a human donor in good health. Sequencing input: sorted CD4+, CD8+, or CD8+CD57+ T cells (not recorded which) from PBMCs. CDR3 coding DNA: TGTGCCAGCAGTGAACCGAGGGGGGGGGAGCAGTTCTTC. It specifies CASSEPRGGEQFF.